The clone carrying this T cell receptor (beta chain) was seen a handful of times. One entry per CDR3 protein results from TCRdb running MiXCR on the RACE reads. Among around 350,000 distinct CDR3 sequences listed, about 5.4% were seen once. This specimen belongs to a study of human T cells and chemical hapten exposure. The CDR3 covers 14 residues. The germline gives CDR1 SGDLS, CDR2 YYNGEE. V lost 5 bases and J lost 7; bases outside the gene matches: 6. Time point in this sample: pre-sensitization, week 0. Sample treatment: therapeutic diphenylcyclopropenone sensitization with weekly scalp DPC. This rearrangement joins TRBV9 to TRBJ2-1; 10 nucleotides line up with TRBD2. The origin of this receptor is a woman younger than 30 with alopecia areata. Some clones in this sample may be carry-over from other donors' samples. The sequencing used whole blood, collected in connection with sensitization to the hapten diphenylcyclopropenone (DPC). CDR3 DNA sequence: TGTGCCAGCAGTCCCCTTAGCGGGAGGAATGAGCAGTTCTTC. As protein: CASSPLSGRNEQFF.